This T cell receptor beta chain was sequenced during a study of shared clonotypes between healthy human individuals. The length of the CDR3 is 13 residues. Germline CDR1 is SGHDN and CDR2 is FVKESK. With 4 bases removed from V and 5 bases from J, the gap between germline ends came to 11 bases. Sequenced by immunoSEQ multiplex PCR; TCRdb stores in-frame clones only, minus some. The sample shows more than 1 million clones, around three quarters of them seen only once. The TCR comes from a man between 18 and 29 years old in good health. Some clones in this sample may be carry-over from other donors' samples. The source material was memory CD4+ T cells from PBMCs. Subset defined: CD45RA-negative fraction. The chain joins TRBV14 to TRBJ1-2; D is undetermined. CDR3 residues: CASSRVPSYGYTF. The DNA of the CDR3 is TGTGCCAGCAGCCGGGTCCCTAGTTATGGCTACACCTTC.